The 8 T cell receptor beta chains below all came from one sample that was sequenced in a study of cytomegalovirus exposure and HLA in healthy donors. A multiplex PCR was run with 60 Vbeta primers and 13 Jbeta primers. TCRdb's table, derived via immunoSEQ multiplex PCR, lists solely in-frame clones and lacks some. Of 60,000 to 90,000 clones listed, about 71% were seen once; the top ten hold roughly 10%. Material: PBMCs. The receptors originated from a woman between 45 and 60 years old in good health and CMV-seropositive.

V usage is TRBV10-1 and J usage is TRBJ2-1, with TRBD1 matching over 7 bases. In germline, CDR1 is WNHNN, CDR2 SYGVQD (reference sequence). The CDR3 spans 15 residues. Germline trimming cut 3 bases from V and 4 bases from J; bases unmatched to any gene: 6. CDR3 in DNA: TGCGCCAGCAGTGATGGGCAGGGGGAGTACAATGAGCAGTTCTTC. It specifies CASSDGQGEYNEQFF.

This clone has a handful of counts. This chain uses TRBV7-6 with TRBJ1-5, with D possibly matching TRBD1 (6 bases). The V gene lost 5 bases and the J gene lost 4 bases, with 15 bases spanning the gap. The germline V gene has CDR1 SGHVS and CDR2 FNYEAQ. The CDR3 is 15 residues long. CDR3 coding DNA: TGTGCCAGCAGCAAATCTGACCAGGGGAATCAGCCCCAGCATTTT. Its protein product is CASSKSDQGNQPQHF. The full variable domain, its missing parts supplied by reference TRBV7-6 and TRBJ1-5, is GAGVSQSPRYKVTKRGQDVALRCDPISGHVSLYWYRQALGQGPEFLTYFNYEAQQDKSGLPNDRFSAERPEGSISTLTIQRTEQRDSAMYRCASSKSDQGNQPQHFGDGTRLSIL.

This clone was seen a few times. The V gene is TRBV30, the J gene TRBJ1-4, with TRBD1 matching 7 bases. The CDR3 is 13 amino acids. Germline values: CDR1 GTSNPN, CDR2 SVGIG (reference sequence). Unmatched junction bases numbered 5, after V lost 3 bases and J lost 7 bases. The CDR3 spells CAWSRGIGEKLFF. CDR3 nucleotide sequence: TGTGCCTGGAGCAGGGGGATAGGTGAAAAACTGTTTTTT.

This clone showed up just once. J is TRBJ2-5 and V is TRBV7-9; possible D gene TRBD1, 6 bases. This CDR3 comprises 15 residues. From germline, CDR1 is SEHNR and CDR2 FQNEAQ (reference sequence). V was cut by 5 bases and J by 5 bases, with 18 bases left in between. CDR3 in amino acids: CASSPSTGSGETQYF. The CDR3, as DNA: TGTGCCAGCAGCCCAAGCACAGGGTCCGGGGAGACCCAGTACTTC. The variable domain in full, with the rest retrieved from reference TRBV7-9 and TRBJ2-5, is DTGVSQNPRHKITKRGQNVTFRCDPISEHNRLYWYRQTLGQGPEFLTYFQNEAQLEKSRLLSDRFSAERPKGSFSTLEIQRTEQGDSAMYLCASSPSTGSGETQYFGPGTRLLVL.

This clone was counted between two and nine times. This rearrangement joins TRBV15 to TRBJ1-2; 7 positions match TRBD1. Germline CDR1 is LNHNV and CDR2 is YYDKDF (reference sequence). The CDR3 length is 14 residues. Trimming cost V 4 bases and J 1 base; bases outside gene matches: 3. The DNA for the CDR3 is TGTGCCACCAGCAACAGGGGAAATAACTATGGCTACACCTTC. As protein: CATSNRGNNYGYTF.

The V gene is TRBV5-1, the J gene TRBJ2-5; 11 bases are a match to TRBD1. Germline lookup yields CDR1 SGHRS and CDR2 YFSETQ. CDR3 length equals 15 residues. J lost 1 base, V lost 4 bases, and 3 bases had no gene match. The CDR3 loop reads CASSGGTGGQETQYF. CDR3 sequence (DNA): TGCGCCAGCAGCGGCGGGACAGGGGGCCAAGAGACCCAGTACTTC.

This rearrangement joins TRBV6-1 to TRBJ2-7; 12 bases are a match to TRBD2. CDR1 and CDR2 (germline): MNHNS, SASEGT. The CDR3 contains 17 residues. Losses at the gene ends were 1 base for V and 7 bases for J; bases not matched to a gene: 11. Here the CDR3 DNA reads TGTGCCAGCAGTGAAGTATCTAGCGGGAGGGCCGGCGAAGAGCAGTACTTC. The encoded protein is CASSEVSSGRAGEEQYF.

This clone turned up a few times. This chain joins TRBV6-6 and TRBJ2-2; 8 bases match TRBD1. This CDR3 comprises 15 residues. J gave up 4 bases and V 5 bases, and 6 bases lay outside the gene matches. The germline V gene encodes CDR1 MNHNY and CDR2 SVGAGI (reference sequence). The CDR3 loop reads CASSLSDRVTGELFF. Here the CDR3 DNA reads TGTGCCAGCAGTCTTTCGGACAGGGTCACCGGGGAGCTGTTTTTT.